A selection of T cell receptor beta chains follows, all from one sample in a study of T cells in Graves' hyperthyroidism and ophthalmopathy. TCRdb ran MiXCR on the multiplex PCR reads and lists one entry per CDR3 protein. Found here are around 450,000 distinct CDR3 sequences, approximately 15% of them singletons; the top ten hold approximately 8%. The specimen sequenced was blood. The receptors here all came from a woman younger than 30 with Graves' hyperthyroidism. CDR3s leave out the opening cysteine and the closing phenylalanine or tryptophan. Each record gives: V gene, D gene, clone size, CDR3 protein. The D gene is left open where the match is weak. Some rows mark clone size as missing; the rest say once, few, many or name a class of expanded clone.

TRBV19 TRBD1 - ASETGTYGYT
TRBV30 - many AWRRGAEQY
TRBV11-3 - many ASSLAPSDNEQY
TRBV7-3 - many ASSLYGDTTPGELF
TRBV27 TRBD1 - ASRETGVNTEAF
TRBV7-3 - many ASSLAGAGETQY
TRBV5-1 - many ASSLQGFDYEQY
TRBV6-1 - few ASSWTGRGSDTQY
TRBV27 TRBD2 many ASSLSLAGVGNEQF
TRBV6-1 - few ASSSGAKTGELF
TRBV7-9 TRBD1 many ASSLAPKRGLGGNQPQH
TRBV2 TRBD1 few ASTDRDRGYEQY
TRBV24-1 TRBD1 many ATSAPDRGPNTEAF
TRBV27 - many ASSSRRSAGNTIY
TRBV2 - many ASLDGRIYSPLH
TRBV5-1 - many ASSLVADGANVLT
TRBV7-6 - many ASSTTDRLNEQF
TRBV7-9 - many ASSLASFGYT
TRBV7-3 TRBD2 many ASSPAGGSADTQY
TRBV19 TRBD1 - ATRGQGSSGANVLT